These 22 T cell receptor beta chains originate from one sample sequenced in a study of blood T cell repertoires in COVID-19. Some clones are missing from TCRdb's copy, which holds only in-frame ones; the method was immunoSEQ multiplex PCR. The sample contains about 160,000 clones, about four fifths of which appear only once. Sequencing was performed on PBMCs or T cells enriched from blood (not recorded which). Receptors originate from a woman aged 60-75 years who had recovered from COVID-19.

The gene calls are TRBV5-6 and TRBJ2-1, with TRBD2 matching 8 bases. Germline loops: CDR1 SGHDT, CDR2 YYEEEE. The CDR3 extends over 17 amino acids. J lost 4 bases, V lost 4 bases, and 13 bases had no gene match. CDR3 residues: CASSLPSRGGRYNEQFF. As DNA, the CDR3 is TGTGCCAGCAGCCTCCCGTCGAGGGGCGGGAGGTACAATGAGCAGTTCTTC.

The chain has TRBV10-3 and TRBJ2-2; 8 nucleotides agree with TRBD1. In germline, CDR1 is ENHRY, CDR2 SYGVKD. There are 18 residues in the CDR3. J was trimmed by 5 bases and V by 2 bases; bases with no gene match: 13. In nucleotides, the CDR3 is TGTGCCATCAGTGAGCCTCAAAAGGGGACAGGTGGGACCGGGGAGCTGTTTTTT. This encodes CAISEPQKGTGGTGELFF.

The chain has TRBV5-1 and TRBJ2-7; TRBD1 might be the D (6 bases). V shed 1 base and J shed 7 bases, with 15 bases lying between them. CDR1 is SGHRS and CDR2 is YFSETQ in the germline V gene. The CDR3 runs 14 residues. The CDR3 sequence: CASSLIGGDREQYF. As DNA, the CDR3 is TGCGCCAGCAGCTTGATTGGGGGCGATCGGGAGCAGTACTTC.

This chain's CDR3 is CASSQAGGNTDTQYF. CDR3 sequence (DNA): TGTGCCAGCAGCCAAGCCGGGGGGAACACAGATACGCAGTATTTT. The chain combines TRBV4-2 with TRBJ2-3; 7 bases are shared with TRBD2. This CDR3 comprises 15 residues. Germline V gene lookup returns CDR1 LGHNA and CDR2 YNFKEQ. The trim removed 1 base at V and 2 bases at J, leaving 3 bases unmatched.

This chain uses TRBV9 with TRBJ1-2, with no clear D. CDR1 and CDR2 from the germline V gene are SGDLS and YYNGEE. The CDR3 is 13 amino acids. Deletions cut 7 bases from V and 6 bases from J, with 16 bases between. The CDR3 sequence is CASGSGRGNGYTF. The DNA for the CDR3 is TGTGCCAGCGGGAGCGGTCGGGGTAATGGCTACACCTTC.

This clone appeared once. The V gene is TRBV23-1, the J gene TRBJ2-7, with D tentatively TRBD1 (6 bases). Being an ORF, TRBV23-1 has a function that is uncertain. The V end lost 2 bases, the J end lost 2 bases, and 16 bases lay between the germline ends. The CDR3 spans 16 residues. CDR3 protein: CASSQPKGRTAYEQYF. The CDR3, as DNA: TGCGCCAGCAGTCAACCAAAGGGTCGGACAGCCTACGAGCAGTACTTC.

The chain employs TRBV3-1 (or the pseudogene TRBV3-2) and TRBJ2-1; 8 positions match TRBD2. Looked up from germline, CDR1 is LGHDT and CDR2 is YNNKEL (reference sequence). V shed 6 bases and J 6 bases; nucleotides not matched to a gene: 10. CDR3 length: 15 amino acids. DNA of the CDR3: TGTGCCAGCAGGTCATCGGGGGGGGCCCTCAATGAGCAGTTCTTC. Its translation is CASRSSGGALNEQFF.

The chain couples TRBV14 to TRBJ2-5, with D perhaps matching TRBD1 (5 bases). The CDR3 is 14 residues long. The V gene lost 1 base and the J gene lost 2 bases, with 8 bases spanning the gap. CDR1 and CDR2 from the germline V gene are SGHDN and FVKESK. CDR3 coding DNA: TGTGCCAGCAGCCAAGCTACAGGTCAAGAGACCCAGTACTTC. Translation: CASSQATGQETQYF.

This rearrangement joins TRBV6-4 to TRBJ2-5; unclear D gene. The length of the CDR3 is 16 residues. V lost 2 bases and J 2 bases, leaving 15 bases between the germline ends. Germline values: CDR1 MRHNA, CDR2 SNTAGT. CDR3 sequence: CASSDPPLVLQETQYF. For the CDR3, the DNA is TGTGCCAGCAGTGACCCTCCTTTAGTCTTACAAGAGACCCAGTACTTC.

This rearrangement joins TRBV6-4 to TRBJ2-2, with 11 bases identical to TRBD2. After removal of 6 bases from V and 5 bases from J, the junction contained 5 bases not matched to a gene. The CDR3 has 15 amino acids. CDR1 and CDR2 from the germline V gene are MRHNA and SNTAGT. CDR3 sequence reads: CASRTSGVITGELFF. In DNA form, the CDR3 reads TGTGCCAGCAGGACTAGCGGGGTTATTACCGGGGAGCTGTTTTTT.

The V gene is TRBV5-1, the J gene TRBJ2-2; 16 nucleotides align to TRBD2. This CDR3 region has 17 residues. J lost 4 bases, V lost 3 bases, and 3 bases had no gene match. Germline V gene sequence: CDR1 SGHRS, CDR2 YFSETQ. The CDR3 loop reads CASSSGTSGGVTGELFF. In DNA, the CDR3 is TGCGCCAGCAGCTCCGGGACTAGCGGGGGGGTCACCGGGGAGCTGTTTTTT. Drawing the rest from reference TRBV5-1 and TRBJ2-2, the complete variable domain is KAGVTQTPRYLIKTRGQQVTLSCSPISGHRSVSWYQQTPGQGLQFLFEYFSETQRNKGNFPGRFSGRQFSNSRSEMNVSTLELGDSALYLCASSSGTSGGVTGELFFGEGSRLTVL.

Here the CDR3 DNA reads TGTGCCTGGAGTAGTATTGACAGAAATCAGCCCCAGCATTTT. Translation: CAWSSIDRNQPQHF. The chain employs TRBV30 and TRBJ1-5; D might be TRBD1 (5 bases). Germline-derived CDR1 and CDR2 are GTSNPN and SVGIG (reference sequence). Trimming removed 2 bases at V and 4 bases at J, with 12 bases between. The CDR3 extends over 14 amino acids. The full variable domain, with the rest looked up from reference TRBV30 and TRBJ1-5, is SQTIHQWPATLVQPVGSPLSLECTVEGTSNPNLYWYRQAAGRGLQLLFYSVGIGQISSEVPQNLSASRPQDRQFILSSKKLLLSDSGFYLCAWSSIDRNQPQHFGDGTRLSIL.

The V and J genes are TRBV11-2 and TRBJ1-1; D unresolved. The V and J ends lost 5 bases and 14 bases respectively, with 15 bases between them. Germline lookup yields CDR1 SGHAT and CDR2 FQNNGV. The CDR3 loop spans 11 amino acids. The CDR3 loop reads CASSREGVGFF. DNA of the CDR3: TGTGCCAGCAGCCGAGAGGGTGTGGGGTTCTTT.

V and J are TRBV30 and TRBJ2-6; 9 bases line up with TRBD1. Trimming at V came to 4 bases and at J to 2 bases, leaving 9 bases not matched to a gene. The CDR3 contains 17 residues. The germline CDR1 and CDR2 sequences are GTSNPN and SVGIG (reference sequence). CDR3 protein: CAWMGQGGLAGANVLTF. The DNA of the CDR3 is TGTGCCTGGATGGGACAGGGAGGCTTAGCTGGGGCCAACGTCCTGACTTTC.

The chain links TRBV9 to TRBJ2-1; D is possibly TRBD1 (6 bases). This CDR3 spans 15 amino acids. Germline loops: CDR1 SGDLS, CDR2 YYNGEE. V shed 4 bases and J shed 5 bases, with 16 bases lying between them. CDR3 region: CASSTSGESHNEQFF. The DNA of the CDR3 is TGTGCCAGCAGCACCTCAGGGGAGTCCCACAATGAGCAGTTCTTC.

The rearrangement links TRBV29-1 to TRBJ2-1, with TRBD1 identical over 8 bases. Losses at the gene ends were 6 bases for V and 5 bases for J; bases not matched to a gene: 12. Germline V lookup: CDR1 SQVTM, CDR2 ANQGSEA. This CDR3 contains 15 residues. CDR3 region: CSVAFDRGKHNEQFF. In DNA form, the CDR3 reads TGCAGCGTCGCCTTTGACAGGGGTAAGCACAATGAGCAGTTCTTC.

The CDR3 here is CATSDPSGRGGEKLFF. In DNA form, the CDR3 reads TGTGCCACCAGTGATCCCTCCGGTCGGGGAGGTGAAAAACTGTTTTTT. The J gene is TRBJ1-4, the V gene TRBV24-1; D call uncertain. CDR1 and CDR2 from the germline V gene are KGHDR and SFDVKD. The CDR3 has 16 amino acids. Trimming shortened V by 3 bases and J by 7 bases, and 17 bases separated the two germline ends.

CDR3 sequence reads: CAWSAGPDTKLFF. The CDR3, as DNA: TGTGCCTGGAGTGCCGGGCCGGACACAAAACTGTTTTTT. The gene calls are TRBV30 and TRBJ1-4, with D perhaps matching TRBD1 (5 bases). The CDR3 contains 13 residues. Germline assignment: CDR1 GTSNPN and CDR2 SVGIG (reference sequence). Trimming removed 1 base at V and 10 bases at J, with 13 bases between.

This chain connects TRBV18 to TRBJ1-2; the match to TRBD1 covers 12 bases. Unmatched junction bases numbered 11, after V lost 2 bases and J lost 4 bases. From germline, CDR1 is KGHSH and CDR2 LQKENI. The CDR3 has 18 residues. In DNA form, the CDR3 reads TGTGCCAGCTCACCATCCGGGACAGGGGGCTTTACTGTCTATGGCTACACCTTC. This encodes CASSPSGTGGFTVYGYTF.

This chain joins TRBV18 and TRBJ1-3, with D possibly TRBD1 on 6 matching bases. Per germline, CDR1 KGHSH and CDR2 LQKENI. This CDR3 is built from 17 residues. Deletions cut 3 bases from V and 1 base from J, with 16 bases between. The CDR3 coding sequence is TGTGCCAGCTCACCGCCGGACAGAAACCCTTCTGGAAACACCATATATTTT. Its translation is CASSPPDRNPSGNTIYF.

Here the CDR3 reads CASTPSGSNQPQHF. CDR3 in DNA: TGTGCTAGTACGCCGTCGGGGAGCAATCAGCCCCAGCATTTT. V and J are TRBV12-5 and TRBJ1-5; D ambiguous. CDR3 length: 14 amino acids. Germline-derived CDR1 and CDR2 are LGHNT and FRNRAP. V was pared by 8 bases and J by 1 base, with 12 bases between.

In its sample, this clone was seen once. The genes are TRBV10-2 and TRBJ2-2, with 10 bases matching TRBD2. The junction had 6 bases not matched to a gene; V was cut back by 4 bases and J by 4 bases. CDR1 is WSHSY, CDR2 SAAADI, per germline. The CDR3 contains 16 residues. CDR3 amino acids: CASSAAGGPVTGELFF. The CDR3 DNA reads TGCGCCAGCAGTGCAGCGGGGGGGCCGGTCACCGGGGAGCTGTTTTTT.